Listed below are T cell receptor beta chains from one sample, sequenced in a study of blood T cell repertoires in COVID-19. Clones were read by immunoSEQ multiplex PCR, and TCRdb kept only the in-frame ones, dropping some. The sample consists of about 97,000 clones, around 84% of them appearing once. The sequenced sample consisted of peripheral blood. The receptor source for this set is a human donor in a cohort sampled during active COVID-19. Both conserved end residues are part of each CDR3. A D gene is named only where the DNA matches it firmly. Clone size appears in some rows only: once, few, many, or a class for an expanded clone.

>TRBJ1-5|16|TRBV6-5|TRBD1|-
CASSYSKTGGRQPQHF
TGTGCCAGCAGTTACTCGAAGACAGGGGGCAGGCAGCCCCAGCATTTT
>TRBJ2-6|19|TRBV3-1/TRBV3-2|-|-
CASSQDFFRFSSGANVLTF
TGTGCCAGCAGCCAAGATTTTTTCCGATTCAGCTCTGGGGCCAACGTCCTGACTTTC
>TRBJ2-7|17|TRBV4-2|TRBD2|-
CASSQGEGSSSSYEQYF
TGTGCCAGCAGCCAAGGGGAGGGCAGCTCGAGCTCCTACGAGCAGTACTTC
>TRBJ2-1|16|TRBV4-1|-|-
CASKVVGGGLHNEQFF
TGCGCCAGCAAGGTGGTGGGGGGGGGCCTCCACAATGAGCAGTTCTTC
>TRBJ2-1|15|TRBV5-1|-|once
CASSSTGTTNNEQFF
TGCGCCAGCAGCTCAACCGGGACAACTAACAATGAGCAGTTCTTC
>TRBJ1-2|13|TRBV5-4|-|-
CASSLQQSYGYTF
TGTGCCAGCAGCTTACAGCAGAGTTATGGCTACACCTTC
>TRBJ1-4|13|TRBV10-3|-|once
CAISPGTNEKLFF
TGTGCCATCAGTCCGGGGACTAATGAAAAACTGTTTTTT
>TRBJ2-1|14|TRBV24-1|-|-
CATSDYYGIHEQFF
TGTGCCACCAGTGATTACTACGGTATCCATGAGCAGTTCTTC
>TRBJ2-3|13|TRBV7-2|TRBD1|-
CASGPGGADTQYF
TGTGCCAGCGGGCCAGGGGGTGCAGATACGCAGTATTTT
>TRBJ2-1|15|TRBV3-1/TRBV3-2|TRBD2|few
CASSRGSGGANEQFF
TGTGCCAGCAGCCGAGGTAGCGGGGGGGCCAATGAGCAGTTCTTC
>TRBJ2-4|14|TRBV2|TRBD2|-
CASSEGGGKNIQYF
TGTGCCAGCAGTGAGGGGGGAGGGAAAAACATTCAGTACTTC
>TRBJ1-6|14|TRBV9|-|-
CASSIGQANSPLHF
TGTGCCAGCAGCATCGGACAAGCTAATTCACCCCTCCACTTT
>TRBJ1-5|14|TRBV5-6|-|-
CASSLMGADQPQHF
TGTGCCAGCAGCTTGATGGGGGCCGATCAGCCCCAGCATTTT
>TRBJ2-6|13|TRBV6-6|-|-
CASSYDRANVLTF
TGTGCCAGCAGTTACGATAGAGCCAACGTCCTGACTTTC
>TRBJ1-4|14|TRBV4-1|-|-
CASSQVSSNEKLFF
TGCGCCAGCAGCCAAGTTTCGAGTAATGAAAAACTGTTTTTT
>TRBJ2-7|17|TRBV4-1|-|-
CASSQVRMAGSSYEQYF
TGCGCCAGCAGCCAAGTACGGATGGCGGGGAGCTCCTACGAGCAGTACTTC
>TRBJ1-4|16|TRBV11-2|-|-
CASSPEVRSTNEKLFF
TGTGCCAGCAGCCCAGAAGTCAGGTCAACTAATGAAAAACTGTTTTTT
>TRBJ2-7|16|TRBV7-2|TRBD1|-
CASSLASGTGGYEQYF
TGTGCCAGCAGCCTTGCCTCAGGGACAGGGGGCTACGAGCAGTACTTC